Following are 26 T cell receptor beta chains from one sample sequenced in a study of T-cell reconstitution after alpha-beta-depleted transplantation in children. Unique molecular identifiers were incorporated into the prepared TCRbeta library. TCRdb re-derived calls from the PCR reads in MiXCR, one entry per CDR3 protein. Seen here are just under 550,000 distinct CDR3 sequences, around 20% observed once, and the top ten hold 2.5% to 4%. This specimen was PBMCs from the stem cell graft donor, taken from the stem cell graft. The receptors derive from a human donor who donated a stem cell graft to a child with acute lymphoblastic leukemia.

The chain joins TRBV5-1 to TRBJ1-2; the D is unclear. The length of the CDR3 is 14 residues. The germline V and J ends were trimmed by 5 bases and 6 bases, with 17 bases remaining between them. The V gene's germline CDR1 is SGHRS and CDR2 YFSETQ. DNA of the CDR3: TGCGCCAGCAGTATGGTTGGTTCAGCGGATGGCTACACCTTC. Its translation: CASSMVGSADGYTF.

This clonotype occurred a few times. The rearrangement uses TRBV20-1 and TRBJ1-2, with D tentatively TRBD1 (6 bases). V lost 7 bases to trimming and J lost 8 bases, with 20 bases between them. Germline values: CDR1 DFQATT, CDR2 SNEGSKA (reference sequence). The CDR3 has 13 residues. CDR3 sequence reads: CSGLLTGLGGYTF. CDR3 bases: TGCAGTGGCTTGTTAACAGGGCTCGGAGGCTACACCTTC.

This clonotype has more than one count but fewer than ten. V gene TRBV5-5 combines with J gene TRBJ2-7, with 11 bases that match TRBD2. Per germline, CDR1 SGHKS and CDR2 YYEKEE (reference sequence). V trimming: 0 bases; J trimming: 2 bases; junction bases outside the gene matches: 7. This CDR3 is 17 amino acids long. The DNA of the CDR3 is TGTGCCAGCAGCTTGGCTGCGACTAGCGGGGACCCCTACGAGCAGTACTTC. Amino acids: CASSLAATSGDPYEQYF. The whole variable domain, filled in from reference TRBV5-5 and TRBJ2-7, reads DAGVTQSPTHLIKTRGQQVTLRCSPISGHKSVSWYQQVLGQGPQFIFQYYEKEERGRGNFPDRFSARQFPNYSSELNVNALLLGDSALYLCASSLAATSGDPYEQYFGPGTRLTVT.

This clonotype was seen more than once but under ten times. The chain is built from TRBV3-1 and TRBJ2-7, with D possibly TRBD1 on 6 matching bases. Germline loops: CDR1 LGHDT, CDR2 YNNKEL (reference sequence). V shed 5 bases and J shed 3 bases, with 14 bases lying between them. The CDR3 length is 14 residues. CDR3 in amino acids: CASSSYRVNYEQYF. CDR3 in DNA: TGTGCCAGCAGCTCATACAGGGTGAACTACGAGCAGTACTTC.

The sample holds a few counts of this clonotype. The chain has TRBV12-3 or TRBV12-4 and TRBJ1-4; D not resolved. V was clipped by 5 bases and J by 3 bases, with 10 bases between them. The CDR3 extends over 14 amino acids. Here the CDR3 reads CASSPNTPNEKLFF. The CDR3 DNA sequence: TGTGCCAGCAGTCCTAATACTCCTAATGAAAAACTGTTTTTT.

This clonotype was recorded many times. The genes are TRBV12-3 or TRBV12-4 and TRBJ2-1; the D is unclear. The germline V and J ends were trimmed by 7 bases and 7 bases, with 8 bases remaining between them. The CDR3 consists of 11 residues. CDR3 sequence reads: CASTLGNEQFF. CDR3 coding DNA: TGTGCCAGCACCTTAGGGAATGAGCAGTTCTTC.

The chain is built from TRBV29-1 and TRBJ2-3, with D perhaps TRBD2 (6 bases). V gave up 3 bases and J gave up 1 base, with 20 bases separating them. The CDR3 consists of 17 residues. CDR1 and CDR2 from the germline V gene are SQVTM and ANQGSEA. CDR3: CSVEPSRVGGGTDTQYF. The CDR3 nucleotides are TGCAGCGTTGAGCCTAGCCGAGTGGGAGGCGGCACAGATACGCAGTATTTT.

This chain links TRBV12-3 or TRBV12-4 with TRBJ2-5, with 7 bases aligning to TRBD2. The ends lost 6 bases at V and 3 bases at J; junction bases unmatched: 13. This CDR3 is built from 16 residues. CDR3 in DNA: TGTGCCAGCAGGGAGGGAGGGCCGAGAGTGGAAGAGACCCAGTACTTC. Its translation: CASREGGPRVEETQYF.

This clonotype was counted a few times. The chain joins TRBV27 to TRBJ2-1, with D uncertain. Germline V gene lookup returns CDR1 MNHEY and CDR2 SMNVEV (reference sequence). There are 12 residues in the CDR3. Trimming shortened V by 5 bases and J by 9 bases, and 11 bases separated the two germline ends. The DNA of the CDR3 is TGTGCCAGCAGTCCGTTCTATGGTGAGCAGTTCTTC. Residues: CASSPFYGEQFF.

This chain links TRBV7-2 with TRBJ1-1; D might be TRBD1 (6 bases). V lost 5 bases and J lost 3, with 22 bases in between. Germline CDR1 SGHTA, CDR2 FQGNSA. The CDR3 runs to 17 residues. The CDR3 region is CASSPRGGLARDTEAFF. In DNA form, the CDR3 reads TGTGCCAGCAGCCCTAGGGGGGGCCTAGCAAGGGACACTGAAGCTTTCTTT.

A few counts support this clonotype. The chain joins TRBV5-1 to TRBJ2-7, with 7 bases aligning to TRBD2. The CDR3 consists of 13 residues. Losses at the gene ends were 4 bases for V and 6 bases for J; bases not matched to a gene: 7. The germline V gene encodes CDR1 SGHRS and CDR2 YFSETQ. For the CDR3, the DNA is TGCGCCAGCAGCGCCCTGCGACTAGCCGAGCAGTACTTC. Translated, it gives CASSALRLAEQYF.

V gene TRBV2 combines with J gene TRBJ2-7; D is unclear. Germline assignment: CDR1 SNHLY and CDR2 FYNNEI. V gave up 8 bases and J gave up 0 bases, with 14 bases separating them. The CDR3 runs to 14 residues. The CDR3 reads CASLPGLNSYEQYF. The CDR3, as DNA: TGTGCCAGCCTCCCCGGGCTCAACTCCTACGAGCAGTACTTC.

The CDR3 loop reads CSVEGTGQANTEAFF. CDR3 nucleotide sequence: TGCAGCGTTGAGGGGACCGGACAGGCAAACACTGAAGCTTTCTTT. The gene calls are TRBV29-1 and TRBJ1-1; 7 nucleotides line up with TRBD1. The CDR3 runs to 15 residues. The J segment lost 2 bases and the V segment lost 3 bases, leaving 9 bases of the junction unmatched. The germline CDR1 and CDR2 sequences are SQVTM and ANQGSEA.

This clonotype was observed a handful of times. The chain combines TRBV5-1 with TRBJ1-2; D perhaps matches TRBD1 (6 bases). CDR3 size: 13 residues. Germline CDR1 reads SGHRS; CDR2 reads YFSETQ. The ends were cut back, 5 bases at V and 3 bases at J, with 11 bases in the middle. The CDR3 nucleotides read TGCGCCAGCAGAAAGACAGGAGACTATGGCTACACCTTC. It is translated as CASRKTGDYGYTF.

The table lists this clonotype with a few counts. This may stem from a read error, because a much larger clone lies one nucleotide away. CDR3 sequence: CASSLVGGHTEAFF. In DNA, the CDR3 is TGCGCCAGCAGCTTGGTGGGGGGGCACACTGAAGCTTTCTTT. The rearrangement uses TRBV5-1 and TRBJ1-1; D is perhaps TRBD1 (6 bases). The CDR3 loop spans 14 amino acids. V dropped 0 bases and J dropped 3 bases, with 9 bases sitting between them. Per the germline V gene, CDR1 is SGHRS and CDR2 is YFSETQ.

J is TRBJ2-1 and V is TRBV20-1, with D tentatively TRBD2 (6 bases). From germline, CDR1 is DFQATT and CDR2 SNEGSKA (reference sequence). The CDR3 loop spans 11 amino acids. V dropped 6 bases and J dropped 6 bases, with 9 bases sitting between them. The CDR3 DNA follows: TGCAGTGCGGGGACTTCCAATGAGCAGTTCTTC. Amino acids: CSAGTSNEQFF.

This clonotype was counted between two and nine times. The genes are TRBV20-1 and TRBJ2-7; D perhaps matches TRBD1 (6 bases). This CDR3 contains 14 residues. Germline V CDR1 and CDR2: DFQATT, SNEGSKA (reference sequence). V was shortened by 0 bases and J by 6 bases, with 15 bases between the two germline ends. The CDR3 nucleotides read TGCAGTGCTAGAGATCTATCAGGGGCAGGCGAGCAGTACTTC. Translated: CSARDLSGAGEQYF.

The J gene is TRBJ2-1, the V gene TRBV29-1; D is uncertain. The CDR3 covers 11 residues. The V gene's germline CDR1 is SQVTM and CDR2 ANQGSEA. The V end lost 4 bases, the J end lost 8 bases, and 9 bases lay between the germline ends. The CDR3 bases are TGCAGCGTTGTCCTCCCCGATGAGCAGTTCTTC. It encodes CSVVLPDEQFF.

This clonotype was counted only a few times. V is TRBV6-5 and J is TRBJ2-1, with TRBD1 as a possible D gene (5 bases). V was clipped by 8 bases and J by 4 bases, with 9 bases between them. Germline assignment: CDR1 MNHEY and CDR2 SVGAGI. The length of the CDR3 is 12 residues. The CDR3 coding sequence is TGTGCCAGCTTCAGGGTTTACAATGAGCAGTTCTTC. Amino acid sequence: CASFRVYNEQFF.

A few counts support this clonotype. The chain is built from TRBV28 and TRBJ2-3; either TRBD1 or TRBD2 may fit D (6 bases each). This CDR3 contains 16 residues. Germline V lookup: CDR1 MDHEN, CDR2 SYDVKM. Trimming took off 4 bases at V and 5 bases at J, with 19 bases between the two ends. CDR3 in amino acids: CASSSRRDKMGDTQYF. DNA of the CDR3: TGTGCCAGCAGTTCGCGGCGGGACAAAATGGGAGATACGCAGTATTTT.

This clonotype showed up just a few times. The chain is built from TRBV5-1 and TRBJ2-7, with 8 nucleotides matching TRBD1. This CDR3 spans 17 amino acids. Germline lookup yields CDR1 SGHRS and CDR2 YFSETQ. The V segment lost 0 bases and the J segment 3 bases; nucleotides outside the gene matches: 11. CDR3 coding DNA: TGCGCCAGCAGCTTGGCCACTTTGTCACAGGGGGACTACGAGCAGTACTTC. This gives the protein CASSLATLSQGDYEQYF.

This clonotype has a handful of counts. The chain has TRBV9 and TRBJ1-2; 7 bases line up with TRBD1. Germline CDR1 reads SGDLS; CDR2 reads YYNGEE. This CDR3 has 13 amino acids. Trimming took 0 bases from V and 8 from J; bases not matched to a gene: 4. CDR3 nucleotides: TGTGCCAGCAGCGTAGGAGGGGGCAAGGGCTACACCTTC. Its translation: CASSVGGGKGYTF.

This clonotype was seen a handful of times. This rearrangement joins TRBV20-1 to TRBJ1-2; the D is unclear. From germline, CDR1 is DFQATT and CDR2 SNEGSKA (reference sequence). Trimming stripped 6 bases from V and 3 bases from J, with 14 bases between. The CDR3 length is 13 residues. CDR3 in amino acids: CSANPSGDYGYTF. CDR3 coding DNA: TGCAGTGCAAATCCTTCTGGGGACTATGGCTACACCTTC.

In its sample, this clonotype was seen many times. The chain joins TRBV6-4 to TRBJ2-6; D may be TRBD2 (6 bases). CDR3 length equals 15 residues. Germline CDR1 is MRHNA and CDR2 is SNTAGT. Trimming cost V 3 bases and J 0 bases, with 6 bases left between them. In nucleotides, the CDR3 is TGTGCCAGCAGTGAGGAGGGCTCTGGGGCCAACGTCCTGACTTTC. This translates into CASSEEGSGANVLTF.

This clonotype has more than one count but fewer than ten. V gene TRBV27 combines with J gene TRBJ2-5; a possible D gene is TRBD1 (6 bases). The V end was cut by 0 bases, the J end by 1 base, with 15 bases between. The CDR3 extends over 17 amino acids. CDR1 and CDR2 from the germline V gene are MNHEY and SMNVEV (reference sequence). CDR3 sequence reads: CASSLSYRRTAQETQYF. In nucleotides, the CDR3 is TGTGCCAGCAGTTTATCTTATCGAAGGACAGCCCAAGAGACCCAGTACTTC.

This clonotype was detected only a few times. The J gene is TRBJ2-1, the V gene TRBV12-3 or TRBV12-4; TRBD1 aligns across 7 bases. This CDR3 region has 14 residues. V was clipped by 4 bases and J by 7 bases; unmatched bases: 7. The CDR3 coding sequence is TGTGCCAGCAGTTCTAACAGGGGCACGAATGAGCAGTTCTTC. Protein product: CASSSNRGTNEQFF.